Sequencing of this TCR beta chain was carried out in a study of CD8+ T cells in alopecia areata (dated by TCRdb to between 2018 and 2020). About the full investigation: The treated patients, all with moderate-to-severe alopecia areata, were enrolled in an open-label pilot trial of oral tofacitinib given at 5 to 10 mg twice daily. Tofacitinib was given for 6 to 18 months, followed by 6 months of follow-up off drug to assess delayed response and recurrence. In treated patients, disease severity was measured using the SALT score, which gives the percentage of scalp surface area affected. In both human patients and the C3H/HeJ mouse model, the study applied high-throughput TCRbeta sequencing to look at T cell clonal expansion in alopecia areata. On the human side, TCRbeta sequencing was run on scalp tissue and on sorted CD4+ and CD8+ peripheral blood T cells from healthy controls and from alopecia areata patients with either patchy or totalis/universalis disease. Biopsies were taken from tofacitinib-treated patients at baseline and at 4 and 24 weeks of treatment, and a later scalp biopsy was taken in several of the tofacitinib-treated patients. Scalp clonality was compared across normal scalp (n=4), patchy alopecia areata scalp (n=8), and alopecia totalis/universalis scalp (n=8). RNA was obtained with the PAXgene miRNA kit for fixed scalp, the miRNeasy kit for PBMCs, and the RNeasy kit for mouse skin. immunoSEQ multiplex PCR using 35 Vbeta forward primers and 13 Jbeta reverse primers was used to amplify TCRbeta CDR3 regions. Study-level results and caveats: Compared with normal scalp, lesional scalp had higher clonality and more expanded CD8+ clones, particularly in alopecia totalis/universalis, a pattern that suggests antigenic drive. Compared with mice, TCR sequences shared between patients were less clear, possibly partly because of HLA diversity across the patient population. With tofacitinib, both scalp clonality and the number of expanded CD8+ clones among the top 100 scalp clones went down significantly. Unlike mouse skin, which is dominated by gammadelta T cells, normal human skin has resident alphabeta T cells that are also sequenced, and this complicates analysis of the scalp TCR repertoire. Because the treated cohort was small and had just a single nonresponder, larger studies are needed to establish links between baseline CD8+ expansion and response. During tofacitinib treatment, many expanded lesional clones stuck around in both scalp and blood, and this persistence may partly explain why relapse happens after treatment is stopped.

The library was obtained by the immunoSEQ multiplex PCR assay. RNA was extracted from all samples and reverse transcribed into cDNA as template for TCR sequencing. SuperScript III was used to make first-strand cDNA, primed with a 2:1 mix of oligo-dT and random hexamers. A synthetic immune receptor repertoire was used to assess amplification bias, and residual bias was removed computationally. The original methods were these. After raw reads were preprocessed to remove errors, the CDR3 was defined following IMGT conventions as running from the conserved cysteine to phenylalanine. Clonality was computed by normalizing Shannon entropy by log2 of the number of productive unique TCRs and subtracting the result from 1. Whether each scalp clone was CD4 or CD8 was inferred by checking scalp TCRbeta sequences against the CD4 and CD8 repertoires from sorted blood. The source is immuneACCESS, and TCRdb retained only in-frame sequences with V and J called. Part of the clones is not carried over; for the studies checked, unresolved V genes explain less than half of this, and the remainder is unexplained. The V and J calls and clone size come from that table; D and trimming were worked out from the DNA. This sample is represented by about 120,000 clones; about 50% of them were singletons. The ten largest clones represent about 0.5% of the sample.

A word on this clone: It has no known antigen specificity. The sample holds no much larger clone one base away, and base qualities are not on file.

This specimen's time point label, interpreted: around 29 days on oral tofacitinib. This specimen's treatment or condition label, per the study, means: oral pan-JAK inhibitor, 5-10 mg twice daily. Peripheral blood and lesional scalp punch biopsies were obtained from patients with alopecia areata. PBMCs were isolated by density centrifugation and stained for CD3, CD4 and CD8, and CD4+ and CD8+ T cells were sorted on a FACSAria. From cysteine to phenylalanine, the CDR3 is 15 amino acids long. Only CDR3 DNA is held: 45 bases, read in frame from base 1. Trimmed from V: 2 bases; trimmed from J: 8 bases; junction bases lacking a gene match: 3. Based on the germline V gene, the CDR1 and CDR2 sequences are SQVTM and ANQGSEA.

This material consisted of CD4+ T cells sorted from blood, taken at week 4, from a patient treated with tofacitinib. This chain is built from TRBV29-1 and TRBJ2-2; 15 central nucleotides agree with TRBD2. The sequence was obtained from a human donor with alopecia areata. Read as DNA, the sequence is TGCAGCGTTGAACCGGGGACTAGCGGGAGGGGGGAGCTGTTTTTT. Protein translation: CSVEPGTSGRGELFF.